This is a list of T cell receptor beta chains from one sample in a study of response to subunit inactivated influenza vaccine. Each CDR3 protein is one row after TCRdb ran MiXCR on the RT-PCR reads. The table shows about 480,000 distinct CDR3 sequences, with approximately 11% occurring only once. The sample was PBMCs from blood, taken roughly 47 days after vaccination. The receptors were gathered from a man aged 50 or older who received an inactivated influenza vaccine. Each CDR3 is given with its conserved first and last residue. Fields, in order: J gene, V gene, clone size, D gene, CDR3 DNA, CDR3 protein. A D gene is named only where the DNA matches it firmly. The size field is filled for only some rows; it gives once, few, many or a size class.

TRBJ2-3	TRBV6-1	.	.	TGTGCCAGCACTCAGGGCGGAGGAGGCACAGATACGCAGTATTTT	CASTQGGGGTDTQYF
TRBJ1-4	TRBV6-5	.	.	TGTGCCAGCAGTTACTCGAGGGGCCAAGCGAATGAAAAACTGTTTTTT	CASSYSRGQANEKLFF
TRBJ2-7	TRBV12-3/TRBV12-4	few	TRBD1	TGTGCCAGCAGTTGGGGACAGGGTGGTGGCTACGAGCAGTACTTC	CASSWGQGGGYEQYF
TRBJ2-7	TRBV20-1	many	.	TGCAGTGCTAGAGAAGGAGGGGTTGGGGATGAGCAGTACTTC	CSAREGGVGDEQYF
TRBJ2-7	TRBV20-1	many	TRBD1	TGCAGTGCCCATCGGACAGGGGCGATTTACGAGCAGTACTTC	CSAHRTGAIYEQYF
TRBJ2-2	TRBV6-2/TRBV6-3	few	TRBD2	TGTGCCAGCAGTTACAGCGGGGGGGCAATCGGGGAGCTGTTTTTT	CASSYSGGAIGELFF
TRBJ2-7	TRBV6-1	.	.	TGTGCCAGCAGCACCACAGGTGCGAGCTCCTACGAGCAGTACTTC	CASSTTGASSYEQYF
TRBJ1-2	TRBV7-9	few	.	TGTGCCAGCAGCTCCCGCTCCATGACCGGGAGAGGATATGGCTACACCTTC	CASSSRSMTGRGYGYTF
TRBJ2-7	TRBV7-2	few	TRBD1	TGTGCCAGCAGCTTAGAGGCAGGGGGATCCTACGAGCAGTACTTC	CASSLEAGGSYEQYF
TRBJ2-5	TRBV20-1	few	TRBD2	TGCAGTGCTAATAACCCTAGCGGGGAAGAGACCCAGTACTTC	CSANNPSGEETQYF
TRBJ2-1	TRBV5-1	.	.	TGCGCCAGCAGCGGGGGGCGAACCTACAATGAGCAGTTCTTC	CASSGGRTYNEQFF
TRBJ2-5	TRBV20-1	few	.	TGCAGTGCTAGAGATCTGAGAAGACAAGAGACCCAGTACTTC	CSARDLRRQETQYF
TRBJ1-6	TRBV5-1	.	TRBD1	TGCGCCAGCAGCATCTCGACAGGGACCATTTCTAATTCACCCCTCCACTTT	CASSISTGTISNSPLHF
TRBJ1-5	TRBV5-8	few	.	TGTGCCAGCAGCGCAGGACCTGTGGGGTATAGCAATCAGCCCCAGCATTTT	CASSAGPVGYSNQPQHF
TRBJ2-7	TRBV20-1	few	.	TGCAGTGCTAGATCGACAAAGACAGGAGCCTACGAGCAGTACTTC	CSARSTKTGAYEQYF
TRBJ2-3	TRBV10-3	.	.	TGTGCCATCTCCGCCGGGGCGGATACGCAGTATTTT	CAISAGADTQYF
TRBJ2-2	TRBV20-1	few	.	TGCAGTGCTAGTCAATCACAGGGCGACACCGGGGAGCTGTTTTTT	CSASQSQGDTGELFF
TRBJ2-3	TRBV7-6	many	.	TGTGCCAGCAGCCCAAACAGGGCAGATACGCAGTATTTT	CASSPNRADTQYF
TRBJ1-1	TRBV29-1	.	.	TGCAGCGTTCTTCTTCGGCTGATCGACACTGAAGCTTTCTTT	CSVLLRLIDTEAFF
TRBJ2-7	TRBV5-1	.	TRBD1	TGCGCCAGCAGCACGGACAGGGTTGACGAGCAGTACTTC	CASSTDRVDEQYF
TRBJ1-6	TRBV6-5	many	TRBD1	TGTGCCAGCAGTTTGGGGGCAGGGGGCTTCGACTCACCCCTCCACTTT	CASSLGAGGFDSPLHF
TRBJ1-6	TRBV6-5	few	.	TGTGCCAGCAGTTACTCGACTGGGGGGGGTTCACCCCTCCACTTT	CASSYSTGGGSPLHF
TRBJ2-2	TRBV29-1	many	.	TGCAGCGTTACCACAGGGCTGGGGGAGCTGTTTTTT	CSVTTGLGELFF
TRBJ2-3	TRBV4-3	.	.	TGCGCCAGCAGCCAATACGGGGGCGGATTTGATACGCAGTATTTT	CASSQYGGGFDTQYF
TRBJ2-1	TRBV5-1	.	TRBD1	TGCGCCAGCAGCCCAGGGGGCTCCGATGAGCAGTTCTTC	CASSPGGSDEQFF
TRBJ2-2	TRBV10-1	few	.	TGCGCCAGCAGGGAATTGGTGAACACCGGGGAGCTGTTTTTT	CASRELVNTGELFF
TRBJ2-7	TRBV28	few	.	TGTGCCAGCAGTTTATTTCAGGGGACGGCCTACGAGCAGTACTTC	CASSLFQGTAYEQYF
TRBJ2-3	TRBV5-1	few	TRBD2	TGCGCCAGCAGCTTGGGGTTCGGGACTAGCGATCATACGCAGTATTTT	CASSLGFGTSDHTQYF
TRBJ2-7	TRBV13	many	TRBD1	TGTGCCAGCAGCCACATACAGGGGGGAACCGAGCAGTACTTC	CASSHIQGGTEQYF
TRBJ1-2	TRBV20-1	few	.	TGCAGTGCTAGACTACCCGGGGGCTACACCTTC	CSARLPGGYTF
TRBJ2-6	TRBV3-1	.	.	TGTGCCAGCAGTCGAGCAGGGACCGGGGCCAACGTCCTGACTTTC	CASSRAGTGANVLTF
TRBJ2-7	TRBV11-2	once	.	TGTGCCAGCAGCCGCGACAACGAGCAGTACTTC	CASSRDNEQYF
TRBJ2-1	TRBV20-1	few	.	TGCAGCCCTCGGCGAGGTGGCTCCTACAATGAGCAGTTCTTC	CSPRRGGSYNEQFF
TRBJ2-1	TRBV9	few	TRBD2	TGTGCCAGCAGCGTCTTACTAGCGGGGTACAATGAGCAGTTCTTC	CASSVLLAGYNEQFF
TRBJ2-7	TRBV5-5	many	TRBD1	TGTGCCAGCAGCGGCCGAGAGGGACAGCTTGCGAAGTACTTC	CASSGREGQLAKYF
TRBJ1-2	TRBV12-3/TRBV12-4	many	.	TGTGCCAGCAGTTTAATTTCAGCTGGGTATGGCTACACCTTC	CASSLISAGYGYTF
TRBJ2-3	TRBV10-3	few	.	TGTGCCATCAGGGCGAGGGGGGCCACAGATACGCAGTATTTT	CAIRARGATDTQYF
TRBJ2-1	TRBV29-1	.	TRBD2	TGCAGCGAAACTAGCGCCATTGACAATGAGCAGTTCTTC	CSETSAIDNEQFF
TRBJ1-4	TRBV29-1	.	.	TGCAGCGTTTCCCGGCAATCTAATGAAAAACTGTTTTTT	CSVSRQSNEKLFF
TRBJ2-1	TRBV29-1	.	TRBD2	TGCAGCGTTGGAACTAGCGGTTCCCACAATGAGCAGTTCTTC	CSVGTSGSHNEQFF
TRBJ1-1	TRBV27	few	.	TGTGCCAGCAGTCTAATGGGGGGTTTTATGAACACTGAAGCTTTCTTT	CASSLMGGFMNTEAFF
TRBJ2-2	TRBV6-5	many	.	TGTGCCAGCAGTTACCTGGGGGCGGCGGGCACCGGGGAGCTGTTTTTT	CASSYLGAAGTGELFF
TRBJ1-1	TRBV24-1	many	.	TGTGCCACCAGCCCGGACGGAACTAACACTGAAGCTTTCTTT	CATSPDGTNTEAFF
TRBJ2-5	TRBV5-1	many	.	TGCGCCAGCAGCTTAGGAGGGGGGCCTCAAGAGACCCAGTACTTC	CASSLGGGPQETQYF
TRBJ1-1	TRBV7-3	.	.	TGTGCCAGCAGCTTAACGAGGGAGACTGAAGCTTTCTTT	CASSLTRETEAFF
TRBJ1-1	TRBV5-1	many	.	TGCGCCAGCAGCTTCCAGGGGCCGAACACTGAAGCTTTCTTT	CASSFQGPNTEAFF
TRBJ1-1	TRBV7-2	.	.	TGTGCCAGCAGCTTGTCGGCTTTGAACACTGAAGCTTTCTTT	CASSLSALNTEAFF
TRBJ2-7	TRBV29-1	many	TRBD1	TGCAGCTTCCGGGGACAGGGGGACTACGAGCAGTACTTC	CSFRGQGDYEQYF